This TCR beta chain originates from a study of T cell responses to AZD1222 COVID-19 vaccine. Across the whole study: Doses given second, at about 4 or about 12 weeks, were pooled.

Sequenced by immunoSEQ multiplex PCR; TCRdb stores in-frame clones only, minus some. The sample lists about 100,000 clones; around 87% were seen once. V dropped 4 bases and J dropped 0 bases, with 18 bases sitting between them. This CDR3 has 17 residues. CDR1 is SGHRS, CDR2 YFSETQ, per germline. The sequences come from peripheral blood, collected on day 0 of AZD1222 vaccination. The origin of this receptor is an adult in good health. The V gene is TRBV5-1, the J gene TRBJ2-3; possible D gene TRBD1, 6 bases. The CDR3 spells CASSSAAGTTSTDTQYF. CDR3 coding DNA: TGCGCCAGCAGCAGCGCTGCCGGGACAACGAGCACAGATACGCAGTATTTT.